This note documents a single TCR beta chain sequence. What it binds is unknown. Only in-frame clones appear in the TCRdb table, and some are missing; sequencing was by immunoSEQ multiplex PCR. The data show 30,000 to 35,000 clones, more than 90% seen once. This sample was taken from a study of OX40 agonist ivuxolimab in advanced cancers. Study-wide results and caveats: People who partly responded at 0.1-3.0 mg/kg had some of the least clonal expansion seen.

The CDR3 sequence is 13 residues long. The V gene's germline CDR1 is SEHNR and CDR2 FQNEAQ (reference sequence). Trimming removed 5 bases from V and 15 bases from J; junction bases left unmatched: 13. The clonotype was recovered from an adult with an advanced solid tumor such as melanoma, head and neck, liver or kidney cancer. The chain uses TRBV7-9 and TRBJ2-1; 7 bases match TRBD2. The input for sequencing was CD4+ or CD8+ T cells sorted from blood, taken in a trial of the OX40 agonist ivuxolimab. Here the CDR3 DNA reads TGTGCCAGCAGCGCCCCGTCCCGGACTAGGTGGTTCTTC. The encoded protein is CASSAPSRTRWFF.